The clone carrying this T cell receptor beta chain was seen more than once but under ten times. Its antigen is not known. This entry is derived from a study of T cell repertoires in cytomegalovirus infection. Study at large: Indications came from public TCR beta signatures; they pointed to CMV infection and to a matching HLA type.

TCRdb called the reads again in MiXCR, with one record for every CDR3 protein. The sample yields 200,000 to 300,000 distinct CDR3 sequences, roughly an eighth seen once. Study results and caveats: The cumulative frequency of public TCR beta families distinguished individuals who carried CMV together with the relevant HLA. What dominated the ex vivo response were HLA-C-restricted CMV-specific TCR beta clonotypes.

This sequence was found in a human donor in good health (CMV status not recorded). Some clones in this sample may be carry-over from other donors' samples. Sample: PBMCs.

CDR3 amino acids: CASSDGTGGFNQPQHF. The CDR3 bases are TGTGCCAGCAGTGATGGGACAGGGGGTTTCAATCAGCCCCAGCATTTT. V and J are TRBV6-2 or TRBV6-3 and TRBJ1-5; 11 positions match TRBD1. Unmatched junction bases numbered 6, after V lost 5 bases and J lost 3 bases. Germline V gives CDR1 MNHEY, CDR2 SVGEGT. The CDR3 extends over 16 amino acids.